This is a list of T cell receptor beta chains from one sample in a study of cytomegalovirus exposure and HLA in healthy donors. The data were produced by immunoSEQ multiplex PCR, yet TCRdb's version contains in-frame clones alone and is incomplete. Of approximately 100,000 clones listed, over 75% are singletons. Source material: PBMCs. These receptor sequences come from a man aged 35 to 55 in good health and CMV-seropositive. CDR3s include the opening cysteine and the closing phenylalanine or tryptophan. A D gene is named only where the DNA matches it firmly. Only some rows state a clone size, as once, few, many or a class for expanded clones.

J gene | D gene | clone size | V gene | CDR3 protein | CDR3 DNA
TRBJ2-7 | TRBD2 | NA | TRBV2 | CASSVSAGGFSYEQYF | TGTGCCAGCAGTGTTTCAGCGGGGGGCTTCAGCTACGAGCAGTACTTC
TRBJ1-2 | NA | NA | TRBV28 | CASRQQGLGYTF | TGTGCCAGCAGACAACAGGGTCTTGGCTACACCTTC
TRBJ1-4 | NA | NA | TRBV7-9 | CASSLGQSNEKLFF | TGTGCCAGCAGCTTAGGACAGAGTAATGAAAAACTGTTTTTT
TRBJ2-3 | NA | NA | TRBV15 | CATSSLLLGASTDTQYF | TGTGCCACCAGCAGCCTCCTCCTAGGGGCTAGCACAGATACGCAGTATTTT
TRBJ2-7 | NA | once | TRBV6-5 | CASSYDYTHRVEQYF | TGTGCCAGCAGTTACGACTATACCCACAGGGTCGAGCAGTACTTC
TRBJ1-2 | NA | NA | TRBV18 | CASSSYSANYGYTF | TGTGCCAGCTCAAGCTACTCGGCTAACTATGGCTACACCTTC
TRBJ2-3 | NA | NA | TRBV6-6 | CAIQQGTDTQYF | TGTGCCATCCAACAGGGCACAGATACGCAGTATTTT
TRBJ1-2 | NA | NA | TRBV4-1 | CASSQDQDAGSYGCTF | TGCGCCAGCAGCCAAGATCAGGACGCGGGGAGCTATGGCTGCACCTTC
TRBJ1-2 | NA | NA | TRBV9 | CASSVGTDYGYTF | TGTGCCAGCAGCGTAGGGACAGACTATGGCTACACCTTC
TRBJ1-6 | NA | NA | TRBV10-3 | CAISDGSSYNSPLHF | TGTGCCATCAGTGATGGGAGCTCCTATAATTCACCCCTCCACTTT
TRBJ1-2 | NA | NA | TRBV28 | CASNAGALYGYTF | TGTGCCAGTAATGCAGGGGCGCTTTATGGCTACACCTTC
TRBJ2-1 | TRBD2 | NA | TRBV20-1 | CSGAGENEQFF | TGCAGTGGGGCGGGGGAGAATGAGCAGTTCTTC
TRBJ1-1 | TRBD1 | NA | TRBV18 | CASSRPGAGGKSTEAFF | TGTGCCAGCTCACGCCCTGGGGCAGGGGGCAAGAGCACTGAAGCTTTCTTT
TRBJ1-3 | NA | NA | TRBV5-8 | CASSSPLESGNTIYF | TGTGCCAGCAGCTCACCCTTGGAGTCTGGAAACACCATATATTTT
TRBJ1-3 | TRBD1 | NA | TRBV9 | CASSVGGQYGNTIYF | TGTGCCAGCAGCGTAGGGGGACAGTACGGAAACACCATATATTTT
TRBJ2-3 | TRBD1 | NA | TRBV5-1 | CASSLGDRDTDTQYF | TGCGCCAGCAGCTTGGGGGACAGGGACACAGATACGCAGTATTTT
TRBJ1-1 | TRBD1 | few | TRBV6-4 | CATGQGAPGTEAFF | TGTGCCACCGGACAGGGGGCGCCGGGCACTGAAGCTTTCTTT
TRBJ1-6 | TRBD1 | NA | TRBV19 | CASSIDRDNSPLHF | TGTGCCAGTAGTATCGACAGGGATAATTCACCCCTCCACTTT
TRBJ2-7 | TRBD1 | NA | TRBV7-9 | CSSSLAGTAYEQYF | TGTTCCAGCAGCTTAGCCGGGACAGCCTACGAGCAGTACTTC
TRBJ2-1 | NA | NA | TRBV4-3 | CASSQDMGSPEQFF | TGCGCCAGCAGCCAAGATATGGGCTCTCCTGAGCAGTTCTTC
TRBJ2-5 | TRBD2 | NA | TRBV10-3 | CAIAGGEETQYF | TGTGCCATTGCGGGGGGCGAGGAGACCCAGTACTTC
TRBJ1-1 | NA | few | TRBV18 | CASSPRPQGLNTEAFF | TGTGCCAGCTCACCCAGACCACAGGGACTGAACACTGAAGCTTTCTTT
TRBJ1-3 | TRBD1 | NA | TRBV7-9 | CASSPVEGAGGNTIYF | TGTGCCAGCAGCCCCGTTGAGGGGGCGGGGGGAAACACCATATATTTT
TRBJ1-4 | TRBD1 | NA | TRBV4-3 | CASSVGTGTNEKLFF | TGCGCCAGCAGCGTCGGGACAGGGACTAATGAAAAACTGTTTTTT
TRBJ1-5 | TRBD1 | NA | TRBV15 | CATSRDGLRGQDGATQHF | TGTGCCACCAGCAGAGATGGCTTACGGGGACAGGATGGGGCAACCCAGCATTTT
TRBJ2-4 | TRBD2 | NA | TRBV9 | CASSSGGAKNIQYF | TGTGCCAGCAGCTCCGGGGGGGCCAAAAACATTCAGTACTTC
TRBJ1-1 | TRBD1 | once | TRBV5-1 | CASSPNTGGITEAFF | TGCGCCAGCAGCCCAAACACAGGGGGGATTACTGAAGCTTTCTTT
TRBJ1-5 | TRBD1 | few | TRBV7-2 | CASSSAPQGVGQPQHF | TGTGCCAGCAGCTCCGCGCCCCAGGGGGTTGGGCAGCCCCAGCATTTT
TRBJ1-2 | NA | NA | TRBV5-6 | CASSSRWGVGGYTF | TGTGCCAGCAGCTCGCGGTGGGGGGTAGGAGGCTACACCTTC